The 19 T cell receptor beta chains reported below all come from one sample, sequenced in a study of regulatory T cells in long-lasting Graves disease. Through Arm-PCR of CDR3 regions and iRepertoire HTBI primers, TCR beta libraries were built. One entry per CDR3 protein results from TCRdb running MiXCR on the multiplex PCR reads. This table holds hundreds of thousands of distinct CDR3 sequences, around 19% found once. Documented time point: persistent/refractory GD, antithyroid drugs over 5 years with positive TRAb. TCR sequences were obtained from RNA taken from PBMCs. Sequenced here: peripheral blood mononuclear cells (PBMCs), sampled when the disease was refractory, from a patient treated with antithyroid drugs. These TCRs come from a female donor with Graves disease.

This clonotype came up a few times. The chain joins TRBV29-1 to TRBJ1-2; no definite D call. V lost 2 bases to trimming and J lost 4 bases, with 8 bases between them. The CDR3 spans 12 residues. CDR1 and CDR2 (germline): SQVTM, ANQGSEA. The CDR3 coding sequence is TGCAGCGTTGAAACGGACGGCTATGGCTACACCTTC. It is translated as CSVETDGYGYTF.

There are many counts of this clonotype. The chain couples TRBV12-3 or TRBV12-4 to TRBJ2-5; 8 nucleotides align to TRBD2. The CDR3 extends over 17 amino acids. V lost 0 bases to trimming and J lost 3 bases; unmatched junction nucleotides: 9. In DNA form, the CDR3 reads TGTGCCAGCAGTTTAGCGGCGTTAGAGCGGGGGAAAGAGACCCAGTACTTC. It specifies CASSLAALERGKETQYF.

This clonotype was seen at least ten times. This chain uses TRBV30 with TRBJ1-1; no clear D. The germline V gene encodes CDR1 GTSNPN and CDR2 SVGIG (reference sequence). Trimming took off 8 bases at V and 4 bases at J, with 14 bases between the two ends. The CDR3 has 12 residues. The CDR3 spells CALNLYPTEAFF. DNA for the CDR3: TGTGCCCTTAACCTGTATCCCACTGAAGCTTTCTTT.

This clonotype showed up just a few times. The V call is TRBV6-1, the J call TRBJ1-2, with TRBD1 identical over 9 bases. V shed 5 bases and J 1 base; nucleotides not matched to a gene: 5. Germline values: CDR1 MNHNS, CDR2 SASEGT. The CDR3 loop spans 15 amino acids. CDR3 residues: CASSKTGGRNYGYTF. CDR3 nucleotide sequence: TGTGCCAGCAGTAAAACAGGGGGCCGTAACTATGGCTACACCTTC.

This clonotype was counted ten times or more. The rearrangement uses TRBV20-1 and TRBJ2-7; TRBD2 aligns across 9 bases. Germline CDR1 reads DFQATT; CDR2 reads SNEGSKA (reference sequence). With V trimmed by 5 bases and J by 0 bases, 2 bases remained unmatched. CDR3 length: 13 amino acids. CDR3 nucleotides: TGCAGTGCTTCTAGCGGGATCTCCTACGAGCAGTACTTC. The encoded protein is CSASSGISYEQYF.

The CDR3 DNA follows: TGTGCCAGCAGCTTAGTGGGCGTGAGCTCCTATAATTCACCCCTCCACTTT. This translates into CASSLVGVSSYNSPLHF. This chain connects TRBV7-9 to TRBJ1-6; D ambiguous. This CDR3 comprises 17 residues. Germline V gives CDR1 SEHNR, CDR2 FQNEAQ (reference sequence). The ends were cut back, 1 base at V and 0 bases at J, with 10 bases in the middle.

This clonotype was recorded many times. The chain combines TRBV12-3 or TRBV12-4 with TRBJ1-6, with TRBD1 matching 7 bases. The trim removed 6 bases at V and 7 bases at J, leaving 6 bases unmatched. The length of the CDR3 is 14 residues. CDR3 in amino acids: CASSQGTVNSPLHF. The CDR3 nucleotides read TGTGCCAGCAGCCAAGGGACAGTAAATTCACCCCTCCACTTT.

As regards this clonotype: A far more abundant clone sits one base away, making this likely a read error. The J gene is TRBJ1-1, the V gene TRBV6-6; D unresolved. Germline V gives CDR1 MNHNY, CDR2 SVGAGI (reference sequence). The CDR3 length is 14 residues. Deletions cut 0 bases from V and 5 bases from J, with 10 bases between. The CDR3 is CASSYSGWATEAFF. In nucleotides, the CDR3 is TGTGCCAGCAGTTACTCGGGGTGGGCGACTGAAGCTTTCTTT.

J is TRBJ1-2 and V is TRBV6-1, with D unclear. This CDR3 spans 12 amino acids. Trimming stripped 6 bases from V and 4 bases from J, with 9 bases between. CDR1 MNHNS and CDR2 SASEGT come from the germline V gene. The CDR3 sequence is CASREHLYGYTF. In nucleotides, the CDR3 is TGTGCCAGCAGAGAACACCTCTATGGCTACACCTTC.

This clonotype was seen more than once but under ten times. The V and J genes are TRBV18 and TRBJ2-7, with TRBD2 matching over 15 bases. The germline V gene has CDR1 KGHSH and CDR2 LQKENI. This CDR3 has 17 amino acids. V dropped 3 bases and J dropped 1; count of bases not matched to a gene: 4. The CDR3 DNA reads TGTGCCAGCTCACCGCCGGGACTAGCGGGAGGATCCTACGAGCAGTACTTC. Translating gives CASSPPGLAGGSYEQYF.

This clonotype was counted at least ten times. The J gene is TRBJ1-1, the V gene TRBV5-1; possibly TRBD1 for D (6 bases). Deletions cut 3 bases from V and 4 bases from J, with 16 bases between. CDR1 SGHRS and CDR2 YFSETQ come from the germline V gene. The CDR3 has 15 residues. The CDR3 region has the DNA TGCGCCAGCAGCTGGGGGGCAGGGGTCGGCACTGAAGCTTTCTTT. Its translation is CASSWGAGVGTEAFF.

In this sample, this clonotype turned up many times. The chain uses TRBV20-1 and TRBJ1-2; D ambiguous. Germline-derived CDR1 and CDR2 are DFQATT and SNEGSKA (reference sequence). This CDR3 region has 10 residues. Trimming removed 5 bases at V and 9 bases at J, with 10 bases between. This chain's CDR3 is CSALRSRYTF. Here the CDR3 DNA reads TGCAGTGCTCTCCGTTCCCGCTACACCTTC.

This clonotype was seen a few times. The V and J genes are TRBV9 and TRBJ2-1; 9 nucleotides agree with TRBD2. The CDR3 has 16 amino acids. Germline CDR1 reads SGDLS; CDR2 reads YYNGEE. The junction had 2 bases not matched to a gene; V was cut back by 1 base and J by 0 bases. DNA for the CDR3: TGTGCCAGCAGCGTACAACTAGCGGGCTCCTACAATGAGCAGTTCTTC. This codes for CASSVQLAGSYNEQFF.

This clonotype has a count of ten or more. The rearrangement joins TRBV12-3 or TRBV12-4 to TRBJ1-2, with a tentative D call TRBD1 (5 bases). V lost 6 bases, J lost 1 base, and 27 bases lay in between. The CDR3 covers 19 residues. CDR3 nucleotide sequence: TGTGCCAGCAGCCGATCGGGACGGCTAAGCAGTTTAGATAACTATGGCTACACCTTC. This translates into CASSRSGRLSSLDNYGYTF.

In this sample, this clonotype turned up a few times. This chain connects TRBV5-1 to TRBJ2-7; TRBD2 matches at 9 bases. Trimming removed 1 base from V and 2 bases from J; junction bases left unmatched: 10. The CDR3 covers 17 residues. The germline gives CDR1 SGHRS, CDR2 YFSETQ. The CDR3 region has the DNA TGCGCCAGCAGCTTGAGGACTAGCGAGAATTTTGCCTACGAGCAGTACTTC. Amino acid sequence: CASSLRTSENFAYEQYF.

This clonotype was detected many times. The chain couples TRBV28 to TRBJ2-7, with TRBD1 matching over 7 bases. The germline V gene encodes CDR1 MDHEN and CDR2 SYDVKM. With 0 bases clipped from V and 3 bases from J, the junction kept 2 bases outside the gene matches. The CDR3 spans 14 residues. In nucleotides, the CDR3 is TGTGCCAGCAGTTTATGGACAGGGAACTACGAGCAGTACTTC. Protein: CASSLWTGNYEQYF.

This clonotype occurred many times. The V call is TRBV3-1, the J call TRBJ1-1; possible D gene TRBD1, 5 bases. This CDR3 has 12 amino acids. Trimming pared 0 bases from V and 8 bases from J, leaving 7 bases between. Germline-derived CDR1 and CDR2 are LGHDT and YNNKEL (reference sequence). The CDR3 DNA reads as TGTGCCAGCAGCCAAGAAAGACAGGAAGCTTTCTTT. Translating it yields CASSQERQEAFF.

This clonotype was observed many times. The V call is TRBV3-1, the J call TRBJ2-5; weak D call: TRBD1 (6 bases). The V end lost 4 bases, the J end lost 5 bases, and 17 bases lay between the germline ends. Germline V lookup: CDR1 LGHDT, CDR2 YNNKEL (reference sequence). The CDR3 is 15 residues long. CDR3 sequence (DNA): TGTGCCAGCAGCCCAACTTGGACAGACGGGGAGACCCAGTACTTC. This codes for CASSPTWTDGETQYF.

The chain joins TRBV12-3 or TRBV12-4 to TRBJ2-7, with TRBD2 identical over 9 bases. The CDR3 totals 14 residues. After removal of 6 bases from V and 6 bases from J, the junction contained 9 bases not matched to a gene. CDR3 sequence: CASSLSGSPLEQYF. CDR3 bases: TGTGCCAGCAGCCTTAGCGGGAGCCCTCTCGAGCAGTACTTC.